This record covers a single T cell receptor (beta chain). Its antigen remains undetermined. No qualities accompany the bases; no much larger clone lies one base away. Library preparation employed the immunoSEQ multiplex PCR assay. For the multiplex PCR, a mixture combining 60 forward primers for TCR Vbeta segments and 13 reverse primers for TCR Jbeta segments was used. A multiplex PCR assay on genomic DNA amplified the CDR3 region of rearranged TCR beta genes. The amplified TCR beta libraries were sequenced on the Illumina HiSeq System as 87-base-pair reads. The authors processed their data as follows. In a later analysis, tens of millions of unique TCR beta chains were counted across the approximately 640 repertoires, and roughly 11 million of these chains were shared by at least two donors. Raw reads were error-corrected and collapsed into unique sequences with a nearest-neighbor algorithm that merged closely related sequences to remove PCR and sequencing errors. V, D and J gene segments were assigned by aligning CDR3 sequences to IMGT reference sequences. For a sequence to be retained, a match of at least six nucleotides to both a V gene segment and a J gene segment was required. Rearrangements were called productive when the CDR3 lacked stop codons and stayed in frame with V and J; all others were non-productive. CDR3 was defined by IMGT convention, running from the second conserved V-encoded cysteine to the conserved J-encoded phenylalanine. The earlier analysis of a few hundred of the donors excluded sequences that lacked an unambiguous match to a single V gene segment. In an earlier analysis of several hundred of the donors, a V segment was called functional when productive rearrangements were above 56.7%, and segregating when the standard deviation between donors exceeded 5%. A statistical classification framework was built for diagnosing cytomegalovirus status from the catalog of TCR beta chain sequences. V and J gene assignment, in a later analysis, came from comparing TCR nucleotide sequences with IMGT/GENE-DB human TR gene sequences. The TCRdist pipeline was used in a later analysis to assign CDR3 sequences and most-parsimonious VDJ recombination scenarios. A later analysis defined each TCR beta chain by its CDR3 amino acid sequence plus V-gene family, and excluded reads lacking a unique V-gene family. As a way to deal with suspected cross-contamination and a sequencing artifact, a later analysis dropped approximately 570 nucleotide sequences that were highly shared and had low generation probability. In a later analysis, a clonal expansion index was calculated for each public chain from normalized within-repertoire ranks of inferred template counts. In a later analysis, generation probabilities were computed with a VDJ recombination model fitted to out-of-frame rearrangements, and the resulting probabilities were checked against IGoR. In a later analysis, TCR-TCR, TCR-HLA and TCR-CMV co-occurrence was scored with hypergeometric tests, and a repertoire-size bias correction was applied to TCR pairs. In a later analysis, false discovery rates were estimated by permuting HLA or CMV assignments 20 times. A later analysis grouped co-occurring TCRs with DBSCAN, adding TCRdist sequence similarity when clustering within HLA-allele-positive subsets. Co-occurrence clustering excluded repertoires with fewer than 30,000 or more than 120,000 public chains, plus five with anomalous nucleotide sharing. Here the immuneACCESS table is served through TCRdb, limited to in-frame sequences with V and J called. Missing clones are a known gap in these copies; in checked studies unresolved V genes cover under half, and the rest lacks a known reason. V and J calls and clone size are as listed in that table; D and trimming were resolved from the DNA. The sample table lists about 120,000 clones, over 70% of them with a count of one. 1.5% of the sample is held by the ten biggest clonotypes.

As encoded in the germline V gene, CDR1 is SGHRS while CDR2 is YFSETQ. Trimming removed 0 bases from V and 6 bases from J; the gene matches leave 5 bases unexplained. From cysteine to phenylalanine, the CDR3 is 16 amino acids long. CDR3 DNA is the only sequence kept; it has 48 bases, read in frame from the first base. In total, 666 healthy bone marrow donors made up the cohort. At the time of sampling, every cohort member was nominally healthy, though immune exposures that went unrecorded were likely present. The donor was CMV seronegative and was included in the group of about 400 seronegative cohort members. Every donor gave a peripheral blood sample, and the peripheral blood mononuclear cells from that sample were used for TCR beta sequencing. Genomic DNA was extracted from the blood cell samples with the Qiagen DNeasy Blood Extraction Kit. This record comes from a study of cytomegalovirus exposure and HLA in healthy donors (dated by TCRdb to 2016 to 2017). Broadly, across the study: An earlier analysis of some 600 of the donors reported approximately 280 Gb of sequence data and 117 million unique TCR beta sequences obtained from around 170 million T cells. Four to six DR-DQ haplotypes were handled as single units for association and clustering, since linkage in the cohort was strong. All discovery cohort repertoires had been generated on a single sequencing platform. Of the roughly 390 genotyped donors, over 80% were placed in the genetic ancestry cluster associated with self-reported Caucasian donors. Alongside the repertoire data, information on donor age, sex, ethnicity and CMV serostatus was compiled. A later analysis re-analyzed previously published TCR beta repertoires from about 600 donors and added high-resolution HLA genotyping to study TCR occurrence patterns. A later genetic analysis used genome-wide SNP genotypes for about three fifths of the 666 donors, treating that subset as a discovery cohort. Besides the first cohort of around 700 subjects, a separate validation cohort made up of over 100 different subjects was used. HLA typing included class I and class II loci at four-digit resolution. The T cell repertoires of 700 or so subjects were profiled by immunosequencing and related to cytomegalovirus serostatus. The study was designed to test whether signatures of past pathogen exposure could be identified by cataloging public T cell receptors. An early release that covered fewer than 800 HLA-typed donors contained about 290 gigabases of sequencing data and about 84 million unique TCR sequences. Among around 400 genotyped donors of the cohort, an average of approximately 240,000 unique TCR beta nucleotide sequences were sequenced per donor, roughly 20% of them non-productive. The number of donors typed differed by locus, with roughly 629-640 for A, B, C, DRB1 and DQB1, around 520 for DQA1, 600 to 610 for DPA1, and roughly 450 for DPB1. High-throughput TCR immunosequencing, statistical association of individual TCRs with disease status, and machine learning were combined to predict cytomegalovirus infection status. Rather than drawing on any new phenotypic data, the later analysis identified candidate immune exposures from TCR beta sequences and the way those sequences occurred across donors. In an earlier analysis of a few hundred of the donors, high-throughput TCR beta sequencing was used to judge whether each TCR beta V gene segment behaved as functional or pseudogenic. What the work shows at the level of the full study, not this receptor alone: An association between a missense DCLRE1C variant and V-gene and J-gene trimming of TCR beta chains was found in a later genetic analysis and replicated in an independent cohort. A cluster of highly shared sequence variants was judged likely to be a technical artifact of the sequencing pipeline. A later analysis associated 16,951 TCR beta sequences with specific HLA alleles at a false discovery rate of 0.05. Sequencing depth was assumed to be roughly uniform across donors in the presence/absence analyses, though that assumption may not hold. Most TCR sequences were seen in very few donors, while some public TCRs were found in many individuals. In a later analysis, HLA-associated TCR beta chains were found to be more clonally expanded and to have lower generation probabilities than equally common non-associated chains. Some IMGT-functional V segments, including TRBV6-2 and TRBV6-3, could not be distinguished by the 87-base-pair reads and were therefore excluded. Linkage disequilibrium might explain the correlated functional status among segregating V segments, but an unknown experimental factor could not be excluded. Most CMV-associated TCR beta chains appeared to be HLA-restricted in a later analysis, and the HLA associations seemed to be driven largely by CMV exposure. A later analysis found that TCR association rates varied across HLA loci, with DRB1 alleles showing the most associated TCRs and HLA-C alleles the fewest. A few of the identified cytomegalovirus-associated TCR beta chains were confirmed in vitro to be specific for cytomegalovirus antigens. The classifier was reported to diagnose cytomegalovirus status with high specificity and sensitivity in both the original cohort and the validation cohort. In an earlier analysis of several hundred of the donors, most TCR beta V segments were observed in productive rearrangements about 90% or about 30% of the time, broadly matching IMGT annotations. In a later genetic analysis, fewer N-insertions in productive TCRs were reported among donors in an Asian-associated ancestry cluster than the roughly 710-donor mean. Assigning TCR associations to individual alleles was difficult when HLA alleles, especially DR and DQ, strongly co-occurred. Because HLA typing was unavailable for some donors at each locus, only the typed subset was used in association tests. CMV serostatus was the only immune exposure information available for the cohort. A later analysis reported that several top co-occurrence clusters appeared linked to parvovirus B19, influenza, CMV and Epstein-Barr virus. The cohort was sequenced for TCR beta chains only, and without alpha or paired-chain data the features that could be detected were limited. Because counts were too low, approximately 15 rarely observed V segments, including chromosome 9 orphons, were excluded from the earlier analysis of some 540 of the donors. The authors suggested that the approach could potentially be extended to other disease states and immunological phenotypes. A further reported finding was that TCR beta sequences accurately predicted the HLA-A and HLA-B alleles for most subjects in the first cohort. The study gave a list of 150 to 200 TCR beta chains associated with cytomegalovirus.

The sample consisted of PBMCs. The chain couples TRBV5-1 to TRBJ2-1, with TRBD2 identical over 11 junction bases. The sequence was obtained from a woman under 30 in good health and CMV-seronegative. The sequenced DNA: TGCGCCAGCAGCTTGGAGCTAGCGGGGGGTCCCAATGAGCAGTTCTTC. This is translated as CASSLELAGGPNEQFF. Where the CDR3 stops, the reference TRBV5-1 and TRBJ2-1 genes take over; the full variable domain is KAGVTQTPRYLIKTRGQQVTLSCSPISGHRSVSWYQQTPGQGLQFLFEYFSETQRNKGNFPGRFSGRQFSNSRSEMNVSTLELGDSALYLCASSLELAGGPNEQFFGPGTRLTVL.